Following are 31 T cell receptor beta chains from one sample sequenced in a study of T cells in tuberculosis. Sequencing used immunoSEQ multiplex PCR; TCRdb keeps in-frame clones, though not all of them. The sample includes 25,000 to 35,000 clones, about 90% seen only once; the top ten take approximately 7%. As for time point: new active TB diagnosis, blood taken before or within 7 days of starting treatment. This material consisted of PBMCs, taken at tuberculosis diagnosis. The source of these receptors is an adult with tuberculosis. Some clones in this sample may be carry-over from other donors' samples.

In DNA form, the CDR3 reads TGTGCCAGCAGCTCTAGGGGGCTAGGCACTAATGAAAAACTGTTTTTT. Amino acid sequence: CASSSRGLGTNEKLFF. The J gene is TRBJ1-4, the V gene TRBV13; the match to TRBD1 covers 7 bases. The CDR3 spans 16 residues. With V trimmed by 4 bases and J by 2 bases, 7 bases remained unmatched. Germline CDR1 reads PRHDT; CDR2 reads FYEKMQ (reference sequence).

The gene calls are TRBV6-1 and TRBJ1-1; D gene uncertain. Germline loops: CDR1 MNHNS, CDR2 SASEGT. Deletions cut 2 bases from V and 1 base from J, with 5 bases between. The CDR3 covers 13 residues. In DNA form, the CDR3 reads TGTGCCAGCAGTGAAACACCGAACACTGAAGCTTTCTTT. This gives the protein CASSETPNTEAFF.

This chain uses TRBV30 with TRBJ2-2; 12 bases agree with TRBD1. Germline assignment: CDR1 GTSNPN and CDR2 SVGIG (reference sequence). Trimming at V came to 3 bases and at J to 1 base, leaving 6 bases not matched to a gene. The CDR3 consists of 17 residues. The CDR3 loop is CAWRRDRGLVNTGELFF. DNA of the CDR3: TGTGCCTGGAGGAGGGACAGGGGGCTCGTGAACACCGGGGAGCTGTTTTTT.

The V call is TRBV11-2, the J call TRBJ2-3; D perhaps matches TRBD1 (6 bases). V was shortened by 4 bases and J by 3 bases, with 8 bases between the two germline ends. Germline V gene data show CDR1 as SGHAT and CDR2 as FQNNGV. This CDR3 contains 13 residues. Here the CDR3 reads CASSSGQTDTQYF. The CDR3 nucleotides are TGTGCCAGCAGCTCCGGACAGACAGATACGCAGTATTTT. Supplemented by reference TRBV11-2 and TRBJ2-3, the full variable domain reads EAGVAQSPRYKIIEKRQSVAFWCNPISGHATLYWYQQILGQGPKLLIQFQNNGVVDDSQLPKDRFSAERLKGVDSTLKIQPAKLEDSAVYLCASSSGQTDTQYFGPGTRLTVL.

The chain carries TRBV30 and TRBJ1-4, with 8 bases identical to TRBD1. With V trimmed by 4 bases and J by 4 bases, 2 bases remained unmatched. The CDR3 runs 13 residues. Germline V gene data show CDR1 as GTSNPN and CDR2 as SVGIG (reference sequence). The CDR3 DNA reads TGTGCCTGGACGGGACAGGTTAATGAAAAACTGTTTTTT. Translation: CAWTGQVNEKLFF. The full variable domain, completed using reference TRBV30 and TRBJ1-4, is SQTIHQWPATLVQPVGSPLSLECTVEGTSNPNLYWYRQAAGRGLQLLFYSVGIGQISSEVPQNLSASRPQDRQFILSSKKLLLSDSGFYLCAWTGQVNEKLFFGSGTQLSVL.

The CDR3 region has the DNA TGTGCCACCAGCAGAGGAGGGGGCGTCTCCTACGAGCAGTACTTC. This encodes CATSRGGGVSYEQYF. The rearrangement links TRBV15 to TRBJ2-7; 7 bases agree with TRBD1. The CDR3 consists of 15 residues. V was clipped by 1 base and J by 0 bases; unmatched bases: 3. Germline V gives CDR1 LNHNV, CDR2 YYDKDF (reference sequence).

CDR3 in amino acids: CASSYSPTGNEQYF. The CDR3 DNA sequence: TGTGCCAGCAGTTACTCCCCGACAGGGAACGAGCAGTACTTC. This sequence joins TRBV6-6 and TRBJ2-7; 7 bases line up with TRBD1. Germline V gives CDR1 MNHNY, CDR2 SVGAGI (reference sequence). This CDR3 has 14 amino acids. V lost 0 bases to trimming and J lost 5 bases; unmatched junction nucleotides: 4.

This rearrangement joins TRBV5-1 to TRBJ1-3; possible D gene TRBD1, 5 bases. CDR1 SGHRS and CDR2 YFSETQ come from the germline V gene. V lost 1 base and J lost 1, with 18 bases in between. The CDR3 totals 18 residues. CDR3 sequence (DNA): TGCGCCAGCAGCTTGCTCGCCCTCAGGGCTTCTTCTGGAAACACCATATATTTT. Translated: CASSLLALRASSGNTIYF.

The rearrangement links TRBV5-3 to TRBJ2-7, with 9 bases identical to TRBD1. TRBV5-3 is recorded as an ORF, its role being uncertain. The CDR3 consists of 16 residues. The junction had 15 bases not matched to a gene; V was cut back by 8 bases and J by 3 bases. DNA for the CDR3: TGTGCCAGCCGAACCGGGACAGGGAAAAGTCGCTACGAGCAGTACTTC. Amino acid sequence: CASRTGTGKSRYEQYF.

The V and J genes are TRBV5-6 and TRBJ1-2, with 8 bases lining up with TRBD1. This CDR3 region has 12 residues. CDR1 and CDR2 (germline): SGHDT, YYEEEE. The V gene end was trimmed by 4 bases and the J gene end by 6 bases; junction bases not matched to a gene: 2. CDR3 in DNA: TGTGCCAGCAGCCCGACAGGGGATGGCTACACCTTC. It is translated as CASSPTGDGYTF.

V is TRBV7-9 and J is TRBJ2-7; 10 bases are a match to TRBD2. The CDR3 length is 16 residues. Germline CDR1 SEHNR, CDR2 FQNEAQ (reference sequence). J gave up 4 bases and V 1 base, and 7 bases lay outside the gene matches. CDR3: CASSLVIAGGIYEQYF. The DNA of the CDR3 is TGTGCCAGCAGCTTAGTAATAGCGGGGGGAATTTACGAGCAGTACTTC.

This chain joins TRBV4-2 and TRBJ1-6; D is undetermined. This CDR3 region has 15 residues. V lost 2 bases and J 0 bases, leaving 5 bases between the germline ends. CDR1 and CDR2 from the germline V gene are LGHNA and YNFKEQ. CDR3 DNA sequence: TGTGCCAGCAGCCAAAGTAGCTCCTATAATTCACCCCTCCACTTT. Protein product: CASSQSSSYNSPLHF.

The genes are TRBV7-8 and TRBJ2-3; D is ambiguous. The V gene lost 3 bases and the J gene lost 8 bases, with 6 bases spanning the gap. This CDR3 is 11 amino acids long. CDR1 and CDR2 from the germline V gene are SGHVS and FQNEAQ. The CDR3 sequence: CASSFSGTQYF. For the CDR3, the DNA is TGTGCCAGCAGCTTCTCCGGTACGCAGTATTTT.

J is TRBJ1-1 and V is TRBV4-1; possible D gene TRBD1, 6 bases. V lost 0 bases, J lost 4 bases, and 15 bases lay in between. Germline assignment: CDR1 MGHRA and CDR2 YSYEKL. The CDR3 consists of 16 residues. CDR3 region: CASSQDRRGGVTEAFF. CDR3 nucleotide sequence: TGCGCCAGCAGCCAAGATAGGAGAGGGGGGGTCACTGAAGCTTTCTTT.

This chain connects TRBV5-6 to TRBJ2-7; TRBD1 matches at 8 bases. J was trimmed by 6 bases and V by 2 bases; bases with no gene match: 7. Germline assignment: CDR1 SGHDT and CDR2 YYEEEE. The CDR3 runs 14 residues. The CDR3 region is CASSFSDRGGEQYF. The CDR3 coding sequence is TGTGCCAGCAGCTTCAGCGACAGGGGTGGCGAGCAGTACTTC.

The rearrangement joins TRBV19 to TRBJ1-2; unclear D gene. The V gene lost 6 bases and the J gene lost 4 bases, with 3 bases spanning the gap. CDR1 LNHDA and CDR2 SQIVND come from the germline V gene (reference sequence). This CDR3 has 10 residues. CDR3 in DNA: TGTGCCAGTAGGAGCTATGGCTACACCTTC. The encoded protein is CASRSYGYTF.

This chain links TRBV18 with TRBJ2-1; the D gene is possibly TRBD1 (6 bases). The CDR3 is 17 residues long. Germline V gives CDR1 KGHSH, CDR2 LQKENI. Between the trimmed V and J ends, which lost 3 bases and 8 bases, there was a span of 23 bases. DNA for the CDR3: TGTGCCAGCTCACCCGCGACAGGACCGCCAGTACACCATGAGCAGTTCTTC. Its protein is CASSPATGPPVHHEQFF.

The chain recombines TRBV6-5 with TRBJ2-7; 9 bases are a match to TRBD1. With 3 bases clipped from V and 6 bases from J, the junction kept 12 bases outside the gene matches. The CDR3 is made up of 16 amino acids. Germline CDR1 reads MNHEY; CDR2 reads SVGAGI. CDR3 region: CASSYSPRDRDSEQYF. The DNA for the CDR3 is TGTGCCAGCAGTTATTCCCCCCGGGACAGGGATTCCGAGCAGTACTTC.

The table lists this clone with a few counts. The V gene is TRBV2, the J gene TRBJ2-7; D remains ambiguous. V lost 2 bases and J lost 7, with 12 bases in between. Germline-derived CDR1 and CDR2 are SNHLY and FYNNEI. The CDR3 totals 13 residues. The chain's CDR3 is CASSEWYSREQYF. As DNA, the CDR3 is TGTGCCAGCAGTGAATGGTACTCTCGGGAGCAGTACTTC.

Only one count was recorded for this clone. The chain's CDR3 is CASSLRETNYGYTF. CDR3 sequence (DNA): TGTGCCAGCAGCTTAAGGGAGACCAACTATGGCTACACCTTC. The chain couples TRBV7-8 to TRBJ1-2, with unresolved D. Germline lookup yields CDR1 SGHVS and CDR2 FQNEAQ. The length of the CDR3 is 14 residues. The V end was cut by 2 bases, the J end by 2 bases, with 9 bases between.

This sequence joins TRBV21-1 and TRBJ1-5; the table's D gene call, TRBD1, was not cross checked with the DNA. TRBV21-1 is a recognized pseudogene. The CDR3 covers 18 residues. Here the CDR3 DNA reads TGTGCCAGCAGCACCAACCTCATAGATGACAGGGTCTACGGGCCCCAGCATTTT. Translating gives CASSTNLIDDRVYGPQHF.

The chain has TRBV2 and TRBJ1-2; possibly TRBD1 for D (6 bases). V dropped 0 bases and J dropped 8 bases, with 19 bases sitting between them. Germline V gene sequence: CDR1 SNHLY, CDR2 FYNNEI. This CDR3 region has 16 residues. CDR3 in amino acids: CASSEARGGGRNGYTF. CDR3 bases: TGTGCCAGCAGTGAAGCAAGGGGGGGTGGGCGTAACGGCTACACCTTC.

The chain employs TRBV13 and TRBJ2-3, with 8 nucleotides matching TRBD2. V was clipped by 3 bases and J by 3 bases; unmatched bases: 2. The CDR3 extends over 14 amino acids. Germline CDR1 is PRHDT and CDR2 is FYEKMQ (reference sequence). The CDR3 protein is CASSFGLATDTQYF. The CDR3, as DNA: TGTGCCAGCAGCTTTGGACTAGCAACAGATACGCAGTATTTT.

J is TRBJ2-3 and V is TRBV10-3; 9 bases agree with TRBD2. Germline CDR1 and CDR2: ENHRY and SYGVKD. The junction had 5 bases not matched to a gene; V was cut back by 0 bases and J by 4 bases. The CDR3 totals 16 residues. This CDR3 is CAISESSSGGPDTQYF. In DNA form, the CDR3 reads TGTGCCATCAGTGAGTCGAGTAGCGGGGGACCAGATACGCAGTATTTT.

The rearrangement links TRBV18 to TRBJ2-7; D is ambiguous. The CDR3 sequence is 12 residues long. Between the trimmed V and J ends, which lost 3 bases and 0 bases, there was a span of 3 bases. CDR1 and CDR2 (germline): KGHSH, LQKENI. The CDR3 loop is CASSPNSYEQYF. The CDR3 region has the DNA TGTGCCAGCTCACCTAACTCCTACGAGCAGTACTTC.

The V and J genes are TRBV6-1 and TRBJ1-1; D ambiguous. Between the trimmed V and J ends, which lost 2 bases and 2 bases, there was a span of 6 bases. The CDR3 sequence is 13 residues long. CDR1 is MNHNS and CDR2 is SASEGT in the germline V gene. The CDR3 region is CASSEFPNTEAFF. In DNA form, the CDR3 reads TGTGCCAGCAGTGAATTTCCAAACACTGAAGCTTTCTTT.

This chain uses TRBV6-1 with TRBJ2-6, with D unresolved. Germline V CDR1 and CDR2: MNHNS, SASEGT. The CDR3 is 15 residues long. Trimming left V 8 bases short and J 0 bases short, with 11 bases between. This chain's CDR3 is CASGPLASGANVLTF. DNA for the CDR3: TGTGCCAGCGGCCCCTTGGCCTCTGGGGCCAACGTCCTGACTTTC.

The J gene is TRBJ1-4, the V gene TRBV11-2; D is possibly TRBD1 (5 bases). Between the trimmed V and J ends, which lost 0 bases and 13 bases, there was a span of 21 bases. Germline V gene sequence: CDR1 SGHAT, CDR2 FQNNGV. The CDR3 is 16 residues long. DNA of the CDR3: TGTGCCAGCAGCTTAGATCTAGGGGCCTCGAGTAGAGGACTGTTTTTT. This codes for CASSLDLGASSRGLFF.

This chain uses TRBV18 with TRBJ2-4; 7 bases agree with TRBD2. The germline gives CDR1 KGHSH, CDR2 LQKENI. The ends lost 3 bases at V and 1 base at J; junction bases unmatched: 3. The length of the CDR3 is 15 residues. CDR3 sequence: CASSPGGIAKNIQYF. The CDR3 DNA reads as TGTGCCAGCTCACCCGGGGGGATCGCCAAAAACATTCAGTACTTC.

V and J are TRBV5-5 and TRBJ1-5; the D gene is possibly TRBD1 (5 bases). Germline lookup yields CDR1 SGHKS and CDR2 YYEKEE (reference sequence). There are 16 residues in the CDR3. Trimming removed 2 bases from V and 3 bases from J, with 15 bases in between. CDR3 DNA sequence: TGTGCCAGCAGCTTAGCGGGGCCCTACTACAATCAGCCCCAGCATTTT. Translating it yields CASSLAGPYYNQPQHF.

This clone was detected once. This rearrangement joins TRBV2 to TRBJ1-4, with TRBD1 matching 10 bases. Germline V gene sequence: CDR1 SNHLY, CDR2 FYNNEI. V shed 2 bases and J 12 bases; nucleotides not matched to a gene: 18. This CDR3 spans 18 amino acids. The CDR3 DNA sequence: TGTGCCAGCAGTGAAAGACGCCGGGACAGGGGTTCGCCGGGAGAACTGTTTTTT. It yields the protein CASSERRRDRGSPGELFF.